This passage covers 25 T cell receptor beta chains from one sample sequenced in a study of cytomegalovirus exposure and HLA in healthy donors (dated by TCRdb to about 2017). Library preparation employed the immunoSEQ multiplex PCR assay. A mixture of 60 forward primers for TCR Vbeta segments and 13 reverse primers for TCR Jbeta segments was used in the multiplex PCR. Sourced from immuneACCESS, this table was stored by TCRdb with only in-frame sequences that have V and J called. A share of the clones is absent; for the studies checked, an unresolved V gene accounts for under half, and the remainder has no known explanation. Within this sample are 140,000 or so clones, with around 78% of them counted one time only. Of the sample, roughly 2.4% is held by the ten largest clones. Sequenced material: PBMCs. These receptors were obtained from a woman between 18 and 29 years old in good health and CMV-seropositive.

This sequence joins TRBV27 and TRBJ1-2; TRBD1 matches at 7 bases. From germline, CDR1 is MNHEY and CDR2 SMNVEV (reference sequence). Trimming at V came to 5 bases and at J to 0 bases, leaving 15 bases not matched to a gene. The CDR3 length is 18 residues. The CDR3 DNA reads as TGTGCCAGCAGTACAAACAGGGGATCTAGGTTAACTAACTATGGCTACACCTTC. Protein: CASSTNRGSRLTNYGYTF.

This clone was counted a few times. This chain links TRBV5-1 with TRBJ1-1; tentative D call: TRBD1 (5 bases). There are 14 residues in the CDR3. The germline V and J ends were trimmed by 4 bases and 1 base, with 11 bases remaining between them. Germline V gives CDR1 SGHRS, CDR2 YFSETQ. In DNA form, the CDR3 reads TGCGCCAGCAGCCGGATCGGGGGGAACACTGAAGCTTTCTTT. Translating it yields CASSRIGGNTEAFF.

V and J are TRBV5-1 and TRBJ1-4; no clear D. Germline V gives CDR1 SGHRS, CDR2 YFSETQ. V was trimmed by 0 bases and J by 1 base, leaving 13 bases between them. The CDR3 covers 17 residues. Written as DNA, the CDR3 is TGCGCCAGCAGCTTGGGAGCGGCACAGATAACTAATGAAAAACTGTTTTTT. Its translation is CASSLGAAQITNEKLFF.

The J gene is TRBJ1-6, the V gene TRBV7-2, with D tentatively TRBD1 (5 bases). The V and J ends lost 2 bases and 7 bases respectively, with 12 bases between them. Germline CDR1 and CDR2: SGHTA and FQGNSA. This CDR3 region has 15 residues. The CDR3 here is CASSLKAGFNSPLHF. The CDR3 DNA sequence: TGTGCCAGCAGCTTAAAGGCAGGGTTCAATTCACCCCTCCACTTT.

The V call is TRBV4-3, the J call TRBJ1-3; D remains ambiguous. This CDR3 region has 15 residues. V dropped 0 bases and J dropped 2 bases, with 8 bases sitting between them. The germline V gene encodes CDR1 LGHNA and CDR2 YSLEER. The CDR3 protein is CASSQDRLPGNTIYF. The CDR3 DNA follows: TGCGCCAGCAGCCAAGACCGTCTCCCTGGAAACACCATATATTTT.

CDR3 in amino acids: CAWRGHLEAFF. For the CDR3, the DNA is TGTGCCTGGAGGGGACATCTTGAAGCTTTCTTT. The rearrangement joins TRBV30 to TRBJ1-1; possible D gene TRBD1, 6 bases. The CDR3 is made up of 11 amino acids. Germline V CDR1 and CDR2: GTSNPN, SVGIG (reference sequence). The ends were cut back, 3 bases at V and 7 bases at J, with 9 bases in the middle.

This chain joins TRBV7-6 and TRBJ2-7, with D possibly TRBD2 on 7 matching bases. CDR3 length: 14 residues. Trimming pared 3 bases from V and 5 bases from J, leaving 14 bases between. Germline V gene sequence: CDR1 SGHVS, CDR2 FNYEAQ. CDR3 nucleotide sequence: TGTGCCAGCAGCTTGGGACCGGGGGGCCACGAGCAGTACTTC. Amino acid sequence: CASSLGPGGHEQYF.

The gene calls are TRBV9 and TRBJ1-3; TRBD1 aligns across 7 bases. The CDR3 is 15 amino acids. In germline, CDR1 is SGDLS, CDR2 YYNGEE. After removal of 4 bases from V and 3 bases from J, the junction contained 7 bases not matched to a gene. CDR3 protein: CASSFEGADGNTIYF. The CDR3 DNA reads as TGTGCCAGCAGCTTTGAGGGGGCTGATGGAAACACCATATATTTT. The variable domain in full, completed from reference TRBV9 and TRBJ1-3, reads DSGVTQTPKHLITATGQRVTLRCSPRSGDLSVYWYQQSLDQGLQFLIQYYNGEERAKGNILERFSAQQFPDLHSELNLSSLELGDSALYFCASSFEGADGNTIYFGEGSWLTVV.

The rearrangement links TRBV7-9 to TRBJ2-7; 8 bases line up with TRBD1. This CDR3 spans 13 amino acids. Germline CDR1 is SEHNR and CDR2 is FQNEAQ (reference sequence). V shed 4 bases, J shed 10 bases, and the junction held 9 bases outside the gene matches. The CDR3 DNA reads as TGTGCCAGCAGCTCGACAGGGGACGGGGGTCAGTACTTC. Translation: CASSSTGDGGQYF.

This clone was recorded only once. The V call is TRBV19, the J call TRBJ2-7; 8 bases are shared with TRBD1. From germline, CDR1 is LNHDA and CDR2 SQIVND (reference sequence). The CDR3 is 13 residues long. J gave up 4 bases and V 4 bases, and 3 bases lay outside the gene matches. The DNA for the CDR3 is TGTGCCAGTAGTAGGGACAGGCCTTACGAGCAGTACTTC. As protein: CASSRDRPYEQYF.

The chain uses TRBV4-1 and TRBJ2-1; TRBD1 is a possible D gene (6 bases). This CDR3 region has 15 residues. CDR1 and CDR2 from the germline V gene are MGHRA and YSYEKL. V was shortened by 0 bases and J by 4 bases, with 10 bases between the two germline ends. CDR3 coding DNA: TGCGCCAGCAGCCAAGAACAGGGTCCATACAATGAGCAGTTCTTC. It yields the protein CASSQEQGPYNEQFF.

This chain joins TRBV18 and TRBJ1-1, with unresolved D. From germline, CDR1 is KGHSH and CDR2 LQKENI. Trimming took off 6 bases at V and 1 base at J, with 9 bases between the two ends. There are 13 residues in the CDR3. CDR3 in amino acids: CASSSKRNTEAFF. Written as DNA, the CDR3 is TGTGCCAGCTCGAGTAAGAGGAACACTGAAGCTTTCTTT.

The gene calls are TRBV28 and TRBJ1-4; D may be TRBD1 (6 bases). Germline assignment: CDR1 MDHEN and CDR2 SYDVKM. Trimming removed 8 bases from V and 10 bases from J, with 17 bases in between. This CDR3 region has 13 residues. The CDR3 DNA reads TGTGCCAGCCTCGTGATGACAGGAGGAAAACTGTTTTTT. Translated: CASLVMTGGKLFF.

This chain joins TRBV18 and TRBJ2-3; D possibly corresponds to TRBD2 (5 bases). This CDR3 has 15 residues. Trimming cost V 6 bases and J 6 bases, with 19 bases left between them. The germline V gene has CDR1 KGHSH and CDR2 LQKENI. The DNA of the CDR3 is TGTGCCAGCTCCCAGGAGTGGAGGATGTTCGATACGCAGTATTTT. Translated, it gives CASSQEWRMFDTQYF. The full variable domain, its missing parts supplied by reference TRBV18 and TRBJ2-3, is NAGVMQNPRHLVRRRGQEARLRCSPMKGHSHVYWYRQLPEEGLKFMVYLQKENIIDESGMPKERFSAEFPKEGPSILRIQQVVRGDSAAYFCASSQEWRMFDTQYFGPGTRLTVL.

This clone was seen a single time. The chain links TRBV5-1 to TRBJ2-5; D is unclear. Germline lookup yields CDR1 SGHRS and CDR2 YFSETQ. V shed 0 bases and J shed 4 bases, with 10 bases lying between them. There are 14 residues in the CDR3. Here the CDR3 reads CASSLARNIETQYF. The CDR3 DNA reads TGCGCCAGCAGCTTGGCCAGGAACATAGAGACCCAGTACTTC.

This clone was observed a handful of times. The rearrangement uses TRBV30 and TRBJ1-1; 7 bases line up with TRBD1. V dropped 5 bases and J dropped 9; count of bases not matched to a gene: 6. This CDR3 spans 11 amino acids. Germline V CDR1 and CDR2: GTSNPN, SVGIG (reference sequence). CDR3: CAWARQGKAFF. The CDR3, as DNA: TGTGCCTGGGCGCGACAGGGTAAAGCTTTCTTT.

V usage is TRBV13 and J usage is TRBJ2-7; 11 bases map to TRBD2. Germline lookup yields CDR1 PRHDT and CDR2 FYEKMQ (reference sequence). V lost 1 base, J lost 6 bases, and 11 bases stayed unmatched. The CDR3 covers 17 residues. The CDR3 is CASSLEGSGGAASEQYF. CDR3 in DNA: TGTGCCAGCAGCTTAGAAGGTAGCGGGGGGGCAGCTTCCGAGCAGTACTTC.

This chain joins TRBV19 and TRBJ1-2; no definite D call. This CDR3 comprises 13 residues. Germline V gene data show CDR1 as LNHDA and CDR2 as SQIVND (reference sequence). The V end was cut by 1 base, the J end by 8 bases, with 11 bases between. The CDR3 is CASSIAPGGGYTF. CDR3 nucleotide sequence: TGTGCCAGTAGTATAGCGCCGGGAGGCGGCTACACCTTC.

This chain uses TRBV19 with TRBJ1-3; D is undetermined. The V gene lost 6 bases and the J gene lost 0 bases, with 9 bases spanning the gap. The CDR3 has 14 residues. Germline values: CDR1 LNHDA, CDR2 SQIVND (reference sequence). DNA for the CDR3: TGTGCCAGTAGGCGATCGGGCTCTGGAAACACCATATATTTT. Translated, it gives CASRRSGSGNTIYF.

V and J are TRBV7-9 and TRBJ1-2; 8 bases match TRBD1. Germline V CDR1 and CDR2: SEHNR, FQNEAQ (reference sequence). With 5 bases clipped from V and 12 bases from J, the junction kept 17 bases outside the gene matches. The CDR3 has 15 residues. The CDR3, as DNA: TGTGCCAGCAGCCCGAAAGCACAGGGGGGAGCTGTCCACACCTTC. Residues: CASSPKAQGGAVHTF.

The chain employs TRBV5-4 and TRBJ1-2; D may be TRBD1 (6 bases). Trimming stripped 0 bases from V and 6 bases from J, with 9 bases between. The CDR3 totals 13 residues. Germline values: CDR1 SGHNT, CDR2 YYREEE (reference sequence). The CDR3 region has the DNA TGTGCCAGCAGCTTGGCTGGGGGCGATGGCTACACCTTC. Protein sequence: CASSLAGGDGYTF.

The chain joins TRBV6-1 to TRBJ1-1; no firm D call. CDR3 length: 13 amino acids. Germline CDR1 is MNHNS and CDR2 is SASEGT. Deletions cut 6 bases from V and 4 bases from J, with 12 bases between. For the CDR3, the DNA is TGTGCCAGCAGAGGTCCCGAGGGCACTGAAGCTTTCTTT. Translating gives CASRGPEGTEAFF.

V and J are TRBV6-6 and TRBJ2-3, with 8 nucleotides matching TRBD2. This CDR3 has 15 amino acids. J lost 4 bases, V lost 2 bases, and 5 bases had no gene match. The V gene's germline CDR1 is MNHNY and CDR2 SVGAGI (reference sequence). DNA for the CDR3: TGTGCCAGCAGTTACCGGGGGGGAGTGGCAGATACGCAGTATTTT. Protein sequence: CASSYRGGVADTQYF.

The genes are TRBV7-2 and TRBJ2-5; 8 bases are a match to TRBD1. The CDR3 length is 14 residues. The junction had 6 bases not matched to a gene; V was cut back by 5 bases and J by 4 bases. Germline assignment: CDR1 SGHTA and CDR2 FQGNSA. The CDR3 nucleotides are TGTGCCAGCAGCACCGGACAGGGAAGAGAGACCCAGTACTTC. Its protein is CASSTGQGRETQYF.

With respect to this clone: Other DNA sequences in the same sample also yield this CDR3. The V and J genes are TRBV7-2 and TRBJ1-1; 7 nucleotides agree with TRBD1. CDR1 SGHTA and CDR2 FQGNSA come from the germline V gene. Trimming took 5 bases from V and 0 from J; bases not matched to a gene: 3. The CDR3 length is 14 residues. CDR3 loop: CASSRQGLNTEAFF. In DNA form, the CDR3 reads TGTGCCAGCAGCAGACAGGGACTGAACACTGAAGCTTTCTTT.